This is a list of T cell receptor beta chains from one sample in a study of T cell repertoires in ileal Crohn's disease. TCRdb keeps only in-frame clones here, not all; method: immunoSEQ multiplex PCR. The sample has around 4,800 clones; more than 75% are singletons. Material for sequencing was ileal tissue. The receptor set was obtained from an adult with Crohn's disease. Each CDR3 is given with its conserved first and last residue. A D gene is named only where the DNA matches it firmly. Rows give clone size only sometimes, using once, few, many, or a class for an expanded clone.

D: TRBD2; length: 13; size: NA; V: TRBV7-9; J: TRBJ2-1; CDR3: CASSANTSGEQFF; DNA: TGTGCCAGCAGCGCCAACACTAGCGGAGAGCAGTTCTTC
D: NA; length: 14; size: NA; V: TRBV18; J: TRBJ1-1; CDR3: CASSPGHLNTEAFF; DNA: TGTGCCAGCTCACCCGGACATCTGAACACTGAAGCTTTCTTT
D: NA; length: 15; size: NA; V: TRBV18; J: TRBJ2-1; CDR3: CASSPGGATYNEQFF; DNA: TGTGCCAGCTCACCAGGGGGGGCTACCTACAATGAGCAGTTCTTC
D: NA; length: 16; size: NA; V: TRBV7-9; J: TRBJ2-1; CDR3: CASSPHRYSSYNEQFF; DNA: TGTGCCAGCAGCCCCCACAGATATAGCTCCTACAATGAGCAGTTCTTC
D: TRBD1; length: 15; size: NA; V: TRBV4-1; J: TRBJ1-2; CDR3: CASSQIDRVDYGYTF; DNA: TGCGCCAGCAGCCAAATAGACAGGGTAGACTATGGCTACACCTTC
D: NA; length: 13; size: NA; V: TRBV10-3; J: TRBJ2-5; CDR3: CAIAREPGETQYF; DNA: TGTGCCATCGCCCGGGAACCGGGGGAGACCCAGTACTTC
D: TRBD1; length: 14; size: once; V: TRBV7-9; J: TRBJ1-6; CDR3: CASSDRGPNSPLHF; DNA: TGTGCCAGCAGCGACAGGGGGCCGAATTCACCCCTCCACTTT
D: NA; length: 13; size: NA; V: TRBV7-8; J: TRBJ2-7; CDR3: CASSKQTQYEQYF; DNA: TGTGCCAGCAGTAAACAGACACAATACGAGCAGTACTTC
D: NA; length: 11; size: NA; V: TRBV20-1; J: TRBJ2-3; CDR3: CSAPRADTQYF; DNA: TGCAGCGCCCCGCGGGCGGATACGCAGTATTTT
D: NA; length: 13; size: NA; V: TRBV4-2; J: TRBJ2-7; CDR3: CASSQPGSYEQYF; DNA: TGTGCCAGCAGCCAACCGGGCTCCTACGAGCAGTACTTC
D: TRBD1; length: 18; size: NA; V: TRBV7-9; J: TRBJ1-2; CDR3: CASSLGGDSRAYNYGYTF; DNA: TGTGCCAGCAGCTTAGGGGGGGACAGCAGAGCGTATAACTATGGCTACACCTTC
D: NA; length: 15; size: NA; V: TRBV5-4; J: TRBJ2-5; CDR3: CASSPAGQRQETQYF; DNA: TGTGCCAGCAGCCCTGCGGGACAGCGACAAGAGACCCAGTACTTC
D: NA; length: 13; size: NA; V: TRBV30; J: TRBJ1-6; CDR3: CAWSRTDNSPLHF; DNA: TGTGCCTGGAGCCGGACAGATAATTCACCCCTCCACTTT
D: NA; length: 13; size: once; V: TRBV7-3; J: TRBJ1-3; CDR3: CASSLTSGDTIYF; DNA: TGTGCCAGCAGCTTAACGTCAGGTGACACCATATATTTT
D: NA; length: 15; size: NA; V: TRBV5-1; J: TRBJ2-5; CDR3: CASSMALGQEETQYF; DNA: TGCGCCAGCAGCATGGCTTTGGGCCAAGAAGAGACCCAGTACTTC
D: TRBD1; length: 15; size: NA; V: TRBV19; J: TRBJ2-1; CDR3: CASSSPGQEIREQFF; DNA: TGTGCCAGTAGTTCCCCGGGACAGGAGATCCGGGAGCAGTTCTTC
D: NA; length: 12; size: NA; V: TRBV28; J: TRBJ2-7; CDR3: CASTGSPYEQYF; DNA: TGTGCCAGCACTGGCAGTCCCTACGAGCAGTACTTC
D: NA; length: 15; size: NA; V: TRBV4-2; J: TRBJ1-3; CDR3: CASSQRTQAGNTIYF; DNA: TGTGCCAGCAGCCAAAGGACACAGGCGGGGAACACCATATATTTT
D: NA; length: 18; size: once; V: TRBV5-1; J: TRBJ2-6; CDR3: CASSFEPGVRSGANVLTF; DNA: TGCGCCAGCAGCTTTGAACCAGGGGTACGCTCTGGGGCCAACGTCCTGACTTTC
D: NA; length: 16; size: NA; V: TRBV11-2; J: TRBJ2-5; CDR3: CASSTAQGLKEETQYF; DNA: TGTGCCAGCAGCACTGCCCAGGGACTCAAGGAAGAGACCCAGTACTTC
D: NA; length: 12; size: once; V: TRBV2; J: TRBJ2-3; CDR3: CVAGLNEVTQYF; DNA: TGTGTTGCGGGATTGAATGAAGTTACGCAGTATTTT
D: TRBD1; length: 13; size: NA; V: TRBV14; J: TRBJ1-5; CDR3: CASSLTGRQPQHF; DNA: TGTGCCAGCAGTCTGACAGGGAGGCAGCCCCAGCATTTT
D: TRBD1; length: 15; size: NA; V: TRBV27; J: TRBJ1-1; CDR3: CASSRQTGGGAEAFF; DNA: TGTGCCAGCAGTAGACAGACAGGGGGAGGCGCTGAAGCTTTCTTT
D: TRBD2; length: 14; size: NA; V: TRBV4-1; J: TRBJ2-3; CDR3: CASSLYSGGDTQYF; DNA: TGCGCCAGCAGCCTTTATAGCGGGGGAGATACGCAGTATTTT
D: TRBD1; length: 15; size: NA; V: TRBV7-2; J: TRBJ2-4; CDR3: CASSPDRVAKNIQYF; DNA: TGTGCCAGCAGCCCTGACAGGGTGGCCAAAAACATTCAGTACTTC
D: TRBD2; length: 15; size: NA; V: TRBV28; J: TRBJ2-1; CDR3: CASSPSGGAVNEQFF; DNA: TGTGCCAGCAGCCCTAGCGGGGGGGCTGTCAATGAGCAGTTCTTC
D: NA; length: 14; size: NA; V: TRBV9; J: TRBJ2-1; CDR3: CASSVGGAYNEQFF; DNA: TGTGCCAGCAGCGTAGGGGGCGCTTACAATGAGCAGTTCTTC
D: NA; length: 11; size: NA; V: TRBV2; J: TRBJ1-2; CDR3: CASGRALGYTF; DNA: TGTGCCAGCGGTCGAGCCCTGGGCTACACCTTC
D: NA; length: 14; size: NA; V: TRBV10-3; J: TRBJ1-1; CDR3: CAIRAGGENTEAFF; DNA: TGTGCCATACGTGCGGGAGGGGAGAACACTGAAGCTTTCTTT
D: TRBD2; length: 15; size: NA; V: TRBV5-5; J: TRBJ2-1; CDR3: CASNLRPGTSNEQFF; DNA: TGTGCCAGCAACCTTCGTCCCGGGACTAGCAATGAGCAGTTCTTC
D: NA; length: 15; size: NA; V: TRBV2; J: TRBJ2-7; CDR3: CASSEGRAASYEQYF; DNA: TGTGCCAGCAGTGAAGGCAGGGCGGCCTCCTACGAGCAGTACTTC
D: NA; length: 14; size: NA; V: TRBV6-5; J: TRBJ2-3; CDR3: CASSYRQGTDTQYF; DNA: TGTGCCAGCAGTTACAGGCAGGGCACAGATACGCAGTATTTT